Presented here are 17 T cell receptor beta chains from one specimen sequenced in a study of T-cell reconstitution after alpha-beta-depleted transplantation in children. Study-level findings and limits: Counts and diversity of T cells one year after transplant came mostly from newly produced T cells.

Their target antigens are unknown. It was with unique molecular identifiers that the TCRbeta library was prepared. From the PCR reads, TCRdb called clonotypes with MiXCR, one entry per CDR3 protein. Of hundreds of thousands of distinct CDR3 sequences listed, 7.5% to 9% are singletons. The sequencing used peripheral blood, collected 360 days after TCRalphabeta/CD19-depleted stem cell transplant. The receptors come from a female patient between 2 and 10 years old who had a stem cell transplant for Fanconi anemia, so the T cells may come from the graft donor.

This clonotype was detected many times. V and J are TRBV10-3 and TRBJ2-3; D is possibly TRBD1 (5 bases). The germline CDR1 and CDR2 sequences are ENHRY and SYGVKD. This CDR3 is 15 amino acids long. Trimming removed 2 bases at V and 3 bases at J, with 12 bases between. CDR3 nucleotide sequence: TGTGCCATCAGTGAGGGCAGGGTCGGGACAGATACGCAGTATTTT. Amino acid sequence: CAISEGRVGTDTQYF.

This clonotype has a count of ten or more. V gene TRBV29-1 combines with J gene TRBJ1-3; 7 bases fit TRBD1. V shed 6 bases and J 5 bases; nucleotides not matched to a gene: 7. CDR3 length: 13 residues. CDR1 and CDR2 from the germline V gene are SQVTM and ANQGSEA. The CDR3 nucleotides read TGCAGCGTCCGGACGACAGGGAGAAACACCATATATTTT. Its translation: CSVRTTGRNTIYF.

This chain connects TRBV7-6 to TRBJ1-2; D remains unclear. The length of the CDR3 is 18 residues. The V and J ends lost 0 bases and 7 bases respectively, with 24 bases between them. Germline CDR1 SGHVS, CDR2 FNYEAQ. CDR3 protein: CASSLAPGESRTRGGYTF. The CDR3 nucleotides read TGTGCCAGCAGCTTAGCCCCCGGCGAGAGCAGGACCCGGGGTGGCTACACCTTC.

This clonotype has a count of ten or more. The rearrangement joins TRBV20-1 to TRBJ2-3, with D maybe TRBD1 (5 bases). Germline CDR1 reads DFQATT; CDR2 reads SNEGSKA (reference sequence). The V gene lost 1 base and the J gene lost 0 bases, with 8 bases spanning the gap. The CDR3 loop spans 14 amino acids. The CDR3 nucleotides read TGCAGTGCTAGAGGACAGACAAGCACAGATACGCAGTATTTT. Translating it yields CSARGQTSTDTQYF.

This clonotype was counted at least ten times. The V call is TRBV20-1, the J call TRBJ1-2; D remains ambiguous. Trimming left V 3 bases short and J 6 bases short, with 8 bases between. The V gene's germline CDR1 is DFQATT and CDR2 SNEGSKA (reference sequence). This CDR3 is built from 11 residues. The CDR3 reads CSASHWDGYTF. DNA for the CDR3: TGCAGTGCTAGCCACTGGGATGGCTACACCTTC.

This clonotype was counted many times. This rearrangement joins TRBV27 to TRBJ2-3; 8 positions agree with TRBD2. CDR3 length: 16 residues. Germline V gene sequence: CDR1 MNHEY, CDR2 SMNVEV (reference sequence). The J segment lost 3 bases and the V segment lost 1 base, leaving 6 bases of the junction unmatched. CDR3 DNA: TGTGCCAGCAGTTTATGGGGCATAGCGGGGACAGATACGCAGTATTTT. It yields the protein CASSLWGIAGTDTQYF.

The sample holds many counts of this clonotype. The rearrangement links TRBV5-1 to TRBJ2-7; 8 bases map to TRBD2. The CDR3 is 15 residues long. With V trimmed by 4 bases and J by 4 bases, 10 bases remained unmatched. Germline CDR1 is SGHRS and CDR2 is YFSETQ. The CDR3 reads CASSVGLVRAYEQYF. CDR3 in DNA: TGCGCCAGCAGCGTGGGACTAGTGAGGGCATACGAGCAGTACTTC.

This clonotype was observed many times. The chain employs TRBV20-1 and TRBJ2-7; 7 bases align to TRBD2. V gave up 5 bases and J gave up 2 bases; unmatched junction bases: 12. The CDR3 is 15 amino acids. From germline, CDR1 is DFQATT and CDR2 SNEGSKA (reference sequence). The CDR3 reads CSAPLIASGAYEQYF. In DNA form, the CDR3 reads TGCAGTGCTCCCTTGATTGCTAGCGGTGCCTACGAGCAGTACTTC.

In its sample, this clonotype was seen a few times. This chain connects TRBV15 to TRBJ1-2, with D possibly being TRBD1 (6 bases). Looked up from germline, CDR1 is LNHNV and CDR2 is YYDKDF (reference sequence). The V end lost 0 bases, the J end lost 4 bases, and 24 bases lay between the germline ends. This CDR3 has 19 residues. CDR3 DNA: TGTGCCACCAGCAGAGATATAATATCTTGGGGGCTTGTTGGCTATGGCTACACCTTC. Translating gives CATSRDIISWGLVGYGYTF. Full variable domain (remainder filled in from reference TRBV15 and TRBJ1-2): DAMVIQNPRYQVTQFGKPVTLSCSQTLNHNVMYWYQQKSSQAPKLLFHYYDKDFNNEADTPDNFQSRRPNTSFCFLDIRSPGLGDTAMYLCATSRDIISWGLVGYGYTFGSGTRLTVV.

The sample holds a few counts of this clonotype. The V and J genes are TRBV11-2 and TRBJ2-1; the D gene could be TRBD1 or TRBD2 (5 bases each). V was trimmed by 5 bases and J by 5 bases, leaving 28 bases between them. There are 19 residues in the CDR3. Germline CDR1 reads SGHAT; CDR2 reads FQNNGV. In DNA, the CDR3 is TGTGCCAGCAGCAAAAAGGTGGCTAGCTTCCATGGGGGACACAATGAGCAGTTCTTC. Residues: CASSKKVASFHGGHNEQFF.

Many counts were recorded for this clonotype. The gene calls are TRBV5-8 and TRBJ2-3; the match to TRBD2 covers 7 bases. The CDR3 is 13 residues long. Germline loops: CDR1 SGHTS, CDR2 YDEGEE. V gave up 2 bases and J gave up 8 bases; unmatched junction bases: 5. DNA for the CDR3: TGTGCCAGCAGCTTTCCGGGGGGAGCTACGCAGTATTTT. Its translation: CASSFPGGATQYF.

This chain uses TRBV3-1 with TRBJ2-2; tentative D call: TRBD1 (7 bases). The CDR3 length is 17 residues. V lost 0 bases, J lost 3 bases, and 14 bases lay in between. CDR1 is LGHDT, CDR2 YNNKEL, per germline (reference sequence). In nucleotides, the CDR3 is TGTGCCAGCAGCCAAGATTCGGAGGGGGCAGACACCGGGGAGCTGTTTTTT. Amino acid sequence: CASSQDSEGADTGELFF.

There are a few counts of this clonotype. This may be a read error, as it is one base from a much larger clone. The chain links TRBV12-3 or TRBV12-4 to TRBJ2-7, with 14 nucleotides matching TRBD2. The CDR3 contains 18 residues. CDR3 sequence (DNA): TGTGCCATCAGTTTATTGACTAGCGGGAGGGTCCTATCCTACGAGCAGTACTTC. Its translation: CAISLLTSGRVLSYEQYF.

This clonotype was detected only a few times. The genes are TRBV4-2 and TRBJ1-2; TRBD1 aligns across 9 bases. The germline CDR1 and CDR2 sequences are LGHNA and YNFKEQ. The CDR3 length is 19 residues. Germline trimming cut 0 bases from V and 0 bases from J; bases unmatched to any gene: 11. The CDR3 loop reads CASSQEFGQGSVANYGYTF. For the CDR3, the DNA is TGTGCCAGCAGCCAAGAATTCGGACAGGGGTCGGTAGCTAACTATGGCTACACCTTC.

This clonotype was observed at least ten times. This chain uses TRBV5-1 with TRBJ1-6; 7 nucleotides agree with TRBD1. With V trimmed by 4 bases and J by 7 bases, 5 bases remained unmatched. The germline V gene encodes CDR1 SGHRS and CDR2 YFSETQ. The CDR3 sequence is 14 residues long. The CDR3 here is CASSEGQVNSPLHF. Written as DNA, the CDR3 is TGCGCCAGCAGCGAAGGACAGGTGAATTCACCCCTCCACTTT. The full variable domain, rest sourced from reference TRBV5-1 and TRBJ1-6, is KAGVTQTPRYLIKTRGQQVTLSCSPISGHRSVSWYQQTPGQGLQFLFEYFSETQRNKGNFPGRFSGRQFSNSRSEMNVSTLELGDSALYLCASSEGQVNSPLHFGNGTRLTVT.

This clonotype was counted at least ten times. This chain connects TRBV10-2 to TRBJ2-7, with 7 bases identical to TRBD1. After removal of 4 bases from V and 5 bases from J, the junction contained 5 bases not matched to a gene. CDR1 WSHSY and CDR2 SAAADI come from the germline V gene. This CDR3 comprises 13 residues. The CDR3 region is CASSVDRANEQYV. In nucleotides, the CDR3 is TGCGCCAGCAGTGTTGACAGGGCCAACGAGCAGTACGTC.

This rearrangement joins TRBV5-1 to TRBJ1-1; 7 nucleotides match TRBD1. Trimming cost V 2 bases and J 4 bases; bases outside gene matches: 5. CDR3 length equals 14 residues. Germline loops: CDR1 SGHRS, CDR2 YFSETQ. The CDR3 DNA reads TGCGCCAGCAGCTTAGACAGGGTGGGCACTGAAGCTTTCTTT. Encoded protein: CASSLDRVGTEAFF.